Listed here are 19 T cell receptor beta chains from one sample, sequenced in a study of blood T cells in healthy people across ages. Primed by a sample-barcoded 5' primer and a J-beta primer mix, a second PCR proceeded for roughly 6 to 12 cycles. TCRdb fed the 5' RACE reads into MiXCR, producing one record per CDR3 protein. This sample carries some 850,000 distinct CDR3 sequences, around 25% of them seen once, and the ten largest clones take around 3%. The sample also formed part of further work on T cells of mothers and their children.

Sequenced input: blood. These receptors were taken from a boy aged 10-17 years in good health.

This clonotype was observed many times. The chain joins TRBV10-3 to TRBJ2-3; D gene ambiguous. In germline, CDR1 is ENHRY, CDR2 SYGVKD. Trimming removed 2 bases from V and 4 bases from J, with 4 bases in between. The CDR3 contains 12 residues. CDR3 loop: CAISEGADTQYF. DNA for the CDR3: TGTGCCATCAGTGAGGGTGCAGATACGCAGTATTTT.

The genes are TRBV5-1 and TRBJ2-7; 9 nucleotides line up with TRBD2. The germline CDR1 and CDR2 sequences are SGHRS and YFSETQ. The J segment lost 0 bases and the V segment lost 7 bases, leaving 14 bases of the junction unmatched. The CDR3 is made up of 17 amino acids. The DNA of the CDR3 is TGCGCCAGCGCCTCAGCAGCGGGGGGCAAGATCTCCTACGAGCAGTACTTC. Encoded protein: CASASAAGGKISYEQYF.

The chain joins TRBV7-9 to TRBJ2-7; 8 positions match TRBD1. Germline trimming cut 5 bases from V and 5 bases from J; bases unmatched to any gene: 8. Germline V gene data show CDR1 as SEHNR and CDR2 as FQNEAQ (reference sequence). There are 14 residues in the CDR3. This CDR3 is CASSIRQGSHEQYF. The CDR3 DNA reads TGTGCCAGCAGCATCCGACAGGGGTCCCACGAGCAGTACTTC.

This clonotype was recorded a few times. J is TRBJ1-4 and V is TRBV2; D remains unclear. This CDR3 comprises 12 residues. The germline V gene has CDR1 SNHLY and CDR2 FYNNEI. Trimming took off 11 bases at V and 8 bases at J, with 15 bases between the two ends. The CDR3 region is CASAGVREKLFF. As DNA, the CDR3 is TGTGCCTCGGCCGGGGTTCGGGAAAAACTGTTTTTT.

The chain carries TRBV6-1 and TRBJ2-2; D is ambiguous. CDR3 size: 15 residues. Per the germline V gene, CDR1 is MNHNS and CDR2 is SASEGT. V was pared by 7 bases and J by 2 bases, with 14 bases between. In DNA form, the CDR3 reads TGTGCCAGCACAGATAGTCACACTAACACCGGGGAGCTGTTTTTT. Amino acid sequence: CASTDSHTNTGELFF.

This clonotype occurred a few times. This chain joins TRBV15 and TRBJ2-1; the match to TRBD2 covers 9 bases. There are 15 residues in the CDR3. Germline CDR1 and CDR2: LNHNV and YYDKDF (reference sequence). The junction had 1 base not matched to a gene; V was cut back by 1 base and J by 3 bases. The CDR3 is CATSRGTSDYNEQFF. CDR3 DNA: TGTGCCACCAGCAGAGGGACTAGCGACTACAATGAGCAGTTCTTC.

This chain joins TRBV7-9 and TRBJ2-5, with TRBD2 identical over 14 bases. The CDR3 loop spans 16 amino acids. CDR1 is SEHNR and CDR2 is FQNEAQ in the germline V gene (reference sequence). V lost 5 bases and J lost 5; bases outside the gene matches: 7. The CDR3 protein is CASSRTSGGPRETQYF. As DNA, the CDR3 is TGTGCCAGCAGCCGGACTAGCGGGGGGCCAAGGGAGACCCAGTACTTC.

This clonotype was picked up a small number of times. V usage is TRBV20-1 and J usage is TRBJ1-1; TRBD1 might be the D (5 bases). Germline CDR1 and CDR2: DFQATT and SNEGSKA (reference sequence). Trimming cost V 3 bases and J 4 bases, with 12 bases left between them. CDR3 length equals 13 residues. The CDR3 nucleotides read TGCAGTGCTAGGAGGGAGAGGGGCACTGAAGCTTTCTTT. Protein: CSARRERGTEAFF.

This clonotype was detected a few times. The rearrangement uses TRBV12-3 or TRBV12-4 and TRBJ2-2; no reliable D call. This CDR3 spans 15 amino acids. V shed 1 base and J shed 5 bases, with 11 bases lying between them. The CDR3 spells CASSLETGLTGELFF. CDR3 coding DNA: TGTGCCAGCAGTTTAGAGACCGGGTTGACCGGGGAGCTGTTTTTT.

The chain employs TRBV18 and TRBJ1-2, with TRBD1 matching 8 bases. This CDR3 has 14 residues. The junction had 10 bases not matched to a gene; V was cut back by 8 bases and J by 5 bases. Germline CDR1 reads KGHSH; CDR2 reads LQKENI. The CDR3 reads CASVPDRGTYGYTF. Written as DNA, the CDR3 is TGTGCCAGCGTGCCCGACAGGGGCACTTATGGCTACACCTTC.

The chain carries TRBV20-1 and TRBJ1-2; no clear D. In germline, CDR1 is DFQATT, CDR2 SNEGSKA (reference sequence). V gave up 3 bases and J gave up 8 bases, with 10 bases separating them. The CDR3 loop spans 11 amino acids. This CDR3 reads CSASRWRGYTF. The CDR3, as DNA: TGCAGTGCTAGTCGGTGGAGGGGCTACACCTTC.

This clonotype occurred a few times. V is TRBV20-1 and J is TRBJ2-3; D might be TRBD2 (6 bases). The CDR3 totals 15 residues. The germline CDR1 and CDR2 sequences are DFQATT and SNEGSKA (reference sequence). V lost 0 bases and J 2 bases, leaving 12 bases between the germline ends. DNA of the CDR3: TGCAGTGCTAGAGATAGGGTACTAGCCACAGATACGCAGTATTTT. Translation: CSARDRVLATDTQYF.

The rearrangement joins TRBV15 to TRBJ1-4, with 8 nucleotides matching TRBD1. The V gene end was trimmed by 3 bases and the J gene end by 8 bases; junction bases not matched to a gene: 14. The CDR3 contains 17 residues. CDR1 is LNHNV, CDR2 YYDKDF, per germline (reference sequence). Here the CDR3 reads CATSRGSSGGAREKLFF. The CDR3 DNA is TGTGCCACCAGCAGGGGATCTTCAGGGGGCGCAAGAGAAAAACTGTTTTTT.

This clonotype was detected ten times or more. In DNA, the CDR3 is TGTGCCAGCAGCTTAGCGATGAACACTGAAGCTTTCTTT. It encodes CASSLAMNTEAFF. V and J are TRBV7-3 and TRBJ1-1; D is uncertain. The length of the CDR3 is 13 residues. Trimming left V 2 bases short and J 0 bases short, with 4 bases between. CDR1 and CDR2 (germline): SGHTA, FQGTGA.

The chain employs TRBV9 and TRBJ2-5, with TRBD2 as a possible D gene (6 bases). The germline gives CDR1 SGDLS, CDR2 YYNGEE. V was shortened by 3 bases and J by 2 bases, with 11 bases between the two germline ends. The CDR3 is 14 amino acids. CDR3 amino acids: CASSAGAGQETQYF. The CDR3 DNA sequence: TGTGCCAGCAGCGCCGGCGCGGGACAAGAGACCCAGTACTTC.

This clonotype was picked up a small number of times. This chain links TRBV7-6 with TRBJ2-1; 12 bases align to TRBD2. J lost 0 bases, V lost 4 bases, and 10 bases had no gene match. CDR3 size: 19 residues. The V gene's germline CDR1 is SGHVS and CDR2 FNYEAQ. This CDR3 reads CASSSGTSGSPSSYNEQFF. In DNA form, the CDR3 reads TGTGCCAGCAGCTCAGGGACTAGCGGGTCCCCGAGCTCCTACAATGAGCAGTTCTTC.

This clonotype was detected a few times. DNA for the CDR3: TGTGCCAGCATCGCGGGGTCCGGGGAGCTGTTTTTT. Its translation is CASIAGSGELFF. This chain connects TRBV12-3 or TRBV12-4 to TRBJ2-2, with D tentatively TRBD2 (6 bases). V was pared by 7 bases and J by 6 bases, with 9 bases between. CDR3 length: 12 residues.

The chain joins TRBV28 to TRBJ2-1; tentatively, D is TRBD2 (6 bases). The CDR3 is 15 residues long. Germline V lookup: CDR1 MDHEN, CDR2 SYDVKM. V was trimmed by 4 bases and J by 3 bases, leaving 13 bases between them. The CDR3 here is CASSSRGFFYNEQFF. CDR3 nucleotide sequence: TGTGCCAGCAGTTCTCGGGGGTTCTTCTACAATGAGCAGTTCTTC. The full variable domain, completed using reference TRBV28 and TRBJ2-1, is DVKVTQSSRYLVKRTGEKVFLECVQDMDHENMFWYRQDPGLGLRLIYFSYDVKMKEKGDIPEGYSVSREKKERFSLILESASTNQTSMYLCASSSRGFFYNEQFFGPGTRLTVL.

The CDR3 region is CASSLSPGLGSSYEQYF. For the CDR3, the DNA is TGCGCCAGCAGCTTGAGCCCGGGACTCGGAAGCTCCTACGAGCAGTACTTC. The rearrangement links TRBV5-1 to TRBJ2-7, with D possibly matching TRBD2 (6 bases). The germline V gene encodes CDR1 SGHRS and CDR2 YFSETQ. The ends were cut back, 1 base at V and 0 bases at J, with 17 bases in the middle. The CDR3 is 17 residues long. Based on the CDR3 plus reference TRBV5-1 and TRBJ2-7, the full variable domain is KAGVTQTPRYLIKTRGQQVTLSCSPISGHRSVSWYQQTPGQGLQFLFEYFSETQRNKGNFPGRFSGRQFSNSRSEMNVSTLELGDSALYLCASSLSPGLGSSYEQYFGPGTRLTVT.